The T cell receptor beta chain described here comes from a study of T cell repertoires in cytomegalovirus infection. The overall study: An indication of both CMV infection and matching HLA type came from public TCR beta signatures. Notes on the study in general: Using cumulative public TCR beta family frequency, the authors identified those who carried CMV together with the relevant HLA. In two of eight donors, the top clonotype was HLA-C-restricted CMV-specific.

This clonotype appeared many times. Its specificity is unknown. Per the germline V gene, CDR1 is SEHNR and CDR2 is FQNEAQ (reference sequence). This CDR3 has 13 amino acids. J gave up 12 bases and V 1 base, and 7 bases lay outside the gene matches. MiXCR, run by TCRdb on the reads, gives a single entry per CDR3 protein. The sample has 630,000 or so distinct CDR3 sequences, about 24% seen once; the top ten hold around 7.6%. The source of this sequence is a human donor in good health (CMV status not recorded). Some clones in this sample may be carry-over from other donors' samples. The sample taken for sequencing was CD8+ T cells from PBMCs. The genes are TRBV7-9 and TRBJ1-1; 8 positions agree with TRBD1. The CDR3 here is CASSLEQGDESFF. The CDR3 bases are TGTGCCAGCAGCTTAGAACAGGGGGATGAGTCTTTCTTT.